This TCR beta chain originates from a study of shared clonotypes between healthy human individuals (dated by TCRdb to about 2020). About the study as a whole: The cohort included a few men and a couple of women between 18 and 49 years of age. Libraries were prepared and TCR repertoires were sequenced by different laboratories using diverse techniques, in order to increase sequencing depth and limit assay-specific biases. Leukapheresis yielded between about 0.85 and 10 billion PBMCs per donor. To estimate repertoire size and how much clonotypes are shared between individuals, the study performed deep sequencing of blood TCR repertoires from five healthy adults. Findings and caveats that apply to the study as a whole: Because the study included only a small number of donors, the genetic and exposure-history diversity represented was limited. Only blood was sampled, and tissue TCR repertoires likely differ from those in blood. Pairwise subsampling led to the expectation that sequencing depth would affect the degree of clonotype sharing among donors.

The donors were healthy, HIV-negative adults with no recently reported acute infections or vaccinations. Only Caucasian adults living in Nashville, Tennessee, USA were represented among the donors. For unsorted samples, about 90 million PBMCs were counted, and genomic DNA was extracted using the QIAamp DNA Blood Mini kit. Blood was obtained by leukapheresis, after which PBMCs were separated by Ficoll-Histopaque density gradient centrifugation and cryopreserved in liquid nitrogen vapor phase. From the cysteine through the phenylalanine, the CDR3 covers 15 amino acids. The read is trimmed to its CDR3 DNA, 45 bases read in frame from base 1. CDR1 MDHEN and CDR2 SYDVKM were looked up in the germline V gene. Compared with germline, V lacks 5 bases and J lacks 7 bases; bases without a gene match: 9. This clone occurred a few times. Its antigen is not yet known. Base-call qualities are not available, and no considerably larger clone is one nucleotide away.

Using the deep immunoSEQ assay, TCR CDR3 regions were amplified from genomic DNA by multiplex PCR. For each cell subset, the extracted genomic DNA was distributed evenly across all wells of several immunoSEQ 96-well plates, and each plate served as one replicate. For unsorted PBMC, about 300 ng of genomic DNA, equivalent to about 30,000 T cell genomes, went into each replicate PCR. Ten immunoSEQ deep assay plates were used to sequence unsorted PBMC genomic DNA. Purified libraries were measured with a Qubit 3.0 fluorometer, size-checked on a Bioanalyzer 2100, and measured again with the KAPA Library Quantification kit. Each immunoSEQ 96-well plate was sequenced on its own single-read 150-cycle Illumina NextSeq 550 flow cell. On the study's bioinformatics: Because the immunoSEQ output held only junctional sequences and lacked quality scores, the filtering could not match the filtering applied to full-length reads. Sequences were annotated with PyIR, a Python wrapper for IgBLAST v1.9, and V/J genes and CDR3 were assigned using IMGT germline references. Any read was removed if the V/J assignment was weak (E-value above 1e-6), the CDR3 was missing, or the read contained stop codons, out-of-frame junctions, or ambiguous translated residues. V3J clonotypes were defined as sequences sharing an identical inferred V gene, J gene, and CDR3 amino acid sequence. To compute the percentage overlap between repertoires, the number of shared unique clonotypes was divided by the size of the smaller repertoire. Three approaches were used to assess repertoire richness: RTK rarefaction, the Chao1 estimator, and Recon v2.1 estimates of unobserved clonotypes. TCRdb took this table from immuneACCESS and kept in-frame rearrangements with V and J called. Such tables lack part of the clones; where checked against another copy, unresolved V genes explain under half of the gap, and the rest is unexplained. The V and J calls and clone size are taken from that table; D and trimming were inferred from the DNA. For this sample the table gives about half a million clones, of which about 72% were detected only once. More than 10% of the sample is taken by the ten largest.

This receptor chain uses TRBV28 and TRBJ1-4; 8 bases in between match TRBD1. The sequencing sample was made of PBMCs. The receptor was isolated from a woman aged 40 to 50 in good health. Some clones in this sample may be carry-over from other donors' samples. The DNA sequence is TGTGCCAGCAGTATACCCGGGACAGGAGTTGAAAAACTGTTTTTT. This is translated as CASSIPGTGVEKLFF.